The T cell receptor beta chain described here comes from a study of identical twins. Whole-study results and caveats: Where beta out-of-frame sequences were concerned, excess twin sharing was weaker.

This clonotype was observed many times. The antigen is not known. Addition of a universal primer site occurred through template switching, and cDNA carried unique molecular identifiers. TCRdb reprocessed the 5' RACE reads with MiXCR, giving one entry per CDR3 protein. In the table there are fewer than 550,000 distinct CDR3 sequences, 13% to 15% of which are singletons. These data were also filed under a second study, of yellow fever vaccine responses in identical twins.

The sample was CD4+ T cells sorted from blood. The clonotype was recovered from a woman between 18 and 30 years old in good health.

CDR3 DNA sequence: TGCAGTGCTAGAGTGACGGGGGGGGGGACCTACAATGAGCAGTTCTTC. This codes for CSARVTGGGTYNEQFF. This chain joins TRBV20-1 and TRBJ2-1; 8 bases map to TRBD2. This CDR3 is built from 16 residues. From germline, CDR1 is DFQATT and CDR2 SNEGSKA (reference sequence). The V segment lost 1 base and the J segment 2 bases; nucleotides outside the gene matches: 7.